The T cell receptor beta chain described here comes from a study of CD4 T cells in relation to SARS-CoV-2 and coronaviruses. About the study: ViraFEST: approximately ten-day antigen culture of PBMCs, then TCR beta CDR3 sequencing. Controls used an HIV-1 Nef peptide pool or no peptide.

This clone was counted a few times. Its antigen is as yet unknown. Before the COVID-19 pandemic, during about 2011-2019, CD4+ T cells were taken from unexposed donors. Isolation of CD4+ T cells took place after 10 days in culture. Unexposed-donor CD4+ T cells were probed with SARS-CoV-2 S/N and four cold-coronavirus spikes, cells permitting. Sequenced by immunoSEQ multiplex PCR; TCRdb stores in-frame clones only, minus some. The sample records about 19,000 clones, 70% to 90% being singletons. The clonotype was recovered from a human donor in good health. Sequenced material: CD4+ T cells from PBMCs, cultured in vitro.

The CDR3, as DNA: TGTGCCAGCAGCCTACCCGATGGAACGGGGGGCTACACCTTC. Translating it yields CASSLPDGTGGYTF. The chain recombines TRBV5-6 with TRBJ1-2; no clear D. V gave up 4 bases and J gave up 8 bases, with 18 bases separating them. The CDR3 extends over 14 amino acids. CDR1 and CDR2 (germline): SGHDT, YYEEEE.